A single sample is the source of the 20 T cell receptor beta chains below, sequenced in a study of shared clonotypes between healthy human individuals. CD45RO-negative, CCR7-positively selected cells formed the naive CD8 fraction, excluding terminally differentiated effector memory CD45RA+ cells. TCRdb's copy holds only in-frame clones and misses some; the assay was immunoSEQ multiplex PCR. The sample includes 600,000 or so clones, roughly 98% of them seen just once. Sequenced input: naive CD8+ T cells sorted from blood. These receptors came from a man younger than 45 in good health.

The rearrangement links TRBV6-5 to TRBJ2-7; 8 bases line up with TRBD2. J lost 6 bases, V lost 6 bases, and 13 bases had no gene match. Germline CDR1 MNHEY, CDR2 SVGAGI. The CDR3 has 15 residues. Written as DNA, the CDR3 is TGTGCCAGCAGCCCACGGTTGGGCGGGAGGCTCGAGCAGTACTTC. Translated: CASSPRLGGRLEQYF.

V is TRBV6-1 and J is TRBJ1-5; D gene uncertain. Germline-derived CDR1 and CDR2 are MNHNS and SASEGT. The CDR3 extends over 13 amino acids. V lost 3 bases, J lost 3 bases, and 6 bases lay in between. The CDR3 DNA follows: TGTGCCAGCAGTGACGGACCCAATCAGCCCCAGCATTTT. This gives the protein CASSDGPNQPQHF.

The chain is built from TRBV7-9 and TRBJ2-1, with 7 nucleotides matching TRBD2. Unmatched junction bases numbered 8, after V lost 1 base and J lost 8 bases. There are 15 residues in the CDR3. The V gene's germline CDR1 is SEHNR and CDR2 FQNEAQ (reference sequence). CDR3 in amino acids: CASSLGRTGLDEQFF. The CDR3 DNA sequence: TGTGCCAGCAGCTTAGGTCGGACTGGACTAGATGAGCAGTTCTTC.

V gene TRBV29-1 combines with J gene TRBJ2-2, with D possibly matching TRBD2 (5 bases). Germline loops: CDR1 SQVTM, CDR2 ANQGSEA. This CDR3 has 13 residues. V lost 4 bases, J lost 5 bases, and 11 bases lay in between. The CDR3 sequence is CSVVTKRTGELFF. CDR3 DNA sequence: TGCAGCGTTGTAACCAAGCGGACCGGGGAGCTGTTTTTT.

Regarding this clone: Other DNA sequences from this sample encode an identical CDR3 as well. The CDR3 region is CASLANTGELFF. The DNA for the CDR3 is TGTGCCAGCTTAGCGAACACCGGGGAGCTGTTTTTT. This sequence joins TRBV2 and TRBJ2-2; D gene uncertain. The CDR3 is made up of 12 amino acids. Between the trimmed V and J ends, which lost 8 bases and 0 bases, there was a span of 4 bases. CDR1 SNHLY and CDR2 FYNNEI come from the germline V gene.

The V gene is TRBV5-6, the J gene TRBJ2-7; D is perhaps TRBD2 (6 bases). The CDR3 length is 13 residues. The V gene's germline CDR1 is SGHDT and CDR2 YYEEEE. The germline V and J ends were trimmed by 0 bases and 7 bases, with 11 bases remaining between them. This CDR3 reads CASSLAMAGEQYF. The CDR3 DNA reads as TGTGCCAGCAGCTTGGCCATGGCGGGAGAGCAGTACTTC.

The gene calls are TRBV14 and TRBJ2-1, with a tentative D call TRBD1 (6 bases). Germline assignment: CDR1 SGHDN and CDR2 FVKESK. V was pared by 3 bases and J by 2 bases, with 11 bases between. This CDR3 has 15 amino acids. CDR3 sequence: CASSHPTGTYNEQFF. The DNA of the CDR3 is TGTGCCAGCAGCCACCCTACAGGGACCTACAATGAGCAGTTCTTC.

Concerning this clone itself: The identical CDR3 is also encoded by other nucleotide sequences in the sample. The chain has TRBV29-1 and TRBJ1-2, with D perhaps TRBD1 (5 bases). The CDR3 runs to 11 residues. V was trimmed by 3 bases and J by 6 bases, leaving 8 bases between them. CDR1 and CDR2 from the germline V gene are SQVTM and ANQGSEA. This CDR3 reads CSVEARDGYTF. The CDR3 region has the DNA TGCAGCGTTGAGGCCAGGGATGGCTACACCTTC.

The chain recombines TRBV7-9 with TRBJ2-5; D unresolved. This CDR3 has 12 residues. Between the trimmed V and J ends, which lost 3 bases and 5 bases, there was a span of 7 bases. Germline values: CDR1 SEHNR, CDR2 FQNEAQ (reference sequence). The CDR3 nucleotides are TGTGCCAGCAGCTTTGGTGGCGAGACCCAGTACTTC. Protein: CASSFGGETQYF.

This chain links TRBV6-4 with TRBJ2-1; D is unclear. This CDR3 has 12 residues. Germline V CDR1 and CDR2: MRHNA, SNTAGT. V lost 0 bases to trimming and J lost 8 bases, with 5 bases between them. In DNA, the CDR3 is TGTGCCAGCAGTGACTCAAGAGATGAGCAGTTCTTC. This encodes CASSDSRDEQFF.

The CDR3 sequence: CASSPILGEPNTGELFF. CDR3 bases: TGTGCCAGCAGCCCAATCCTAGGGGAGCCGAACACCGGGGAGCTGTTTTTT. This chain uses TRBV14 with TRBJ2-2; D could derive from TRBD1 or TRBD2 (5 bases each). Between the trimmed V and J ends, which lost 4 bases and 0 bases, there was a span of 15 bases. The germline V gene has CDR1 SGHDN and CDR2 FVKESK. This CDR3 contains 17 residues.

V is TRBV10-1 and J is TRBJ2-4, with D perhaps TRBD1 or TRBD2 (5 bases each). V lost 6 bases, J lost 4 bases, and 22 bases lay in between. This CDR3 is 17 amino acids long. CDR1 and CDR2 from the germline V gene are WNHNN and SYGVQD (reference sequence). The CDR3 loop reads CASRVKRDGRPKNIQYF. The CDR3 bases are TGCGCCAGCAGGGTAAAACGGGACGGCAGACCTAAAAACATTCAGTACTTC.

The J gene is TRBJ2-6, the V gene TRBV7-9, with D perhaps matching TRBD1 or TRBD2 (6 bases each). V lost 5 bases, J lost 1 base, and 18 bases lay in between. CDR3 length: 18 amino acids. Germline CDR1 and CDR2: SEHNR and FQNEAQ (reference sequence). CDR3 in amino acids: CASSITPGEVSGANVLTF. The CDR3, as DNA: TGTGCCAGCAGCATAACCCCAGGGGAGGTATCTGGGGCCAACGTCCTGACTTTC.

This chain uses TRBV7-6 with TRBJ2-7; 8 bases fit TRBD2. The length of the CDR3 is 16 residues. The V and J ends lost 4 bases and 3 bases, in that order; junction bases with no gene match: 11. Germline V gives CDR1 SGHVS, CDR2 FNYEAQ. CDR3 coding DNA: TGTGCCAGCAGCTCTCGGGAGGGGCAACCCCTCTACGAGCAGTACTTC. It translates to CASSSREGQPLYEQYF.

This clone is a singleton in its sample. At one of its ends the junction is not consistent with the germline gene, which may arise from a read error. The chain employs TRBV9 and TRBJ1-1; 8 bases match TRBD1. The CDR3 spans 9 residues. Germline V gene sequence: CDR1 SGDLS, CDR2 YYNGEE. The CDR3 region has the DNA TGTGCCAGCAGCATCGGACAGGGTTTT. Translating it yields CASSIGQGF.

For the CDR3, the DNA is TGTGCCAGCAGGGACCGGGACAGGGTTTACTATGGCTACACCTTC. Protein: CASRDRDRVYYGYTF. The chain links TRBV6-6 to TRBJ1-2; TRBD1 agrees at 9 bases. The trim removed 6 bases at V and 3 bases at J, leaving 8 bases unmatched. This CDR3 is 15 amino acids long. The germline V gene has CDR1 MNHNY and CDR2 SVGAGI (reference sequence).

The V call is TRBV7-9, the J call TRBJ2-7; a weak D match, TRBD2 (5 bases). Germline V lookup: CDR1 SEHNR, CDR2 FQNEAQ (reference sequence). This CDR3 contains 16 residues. The ends were cut back, 4 bases at V and 0 bases at J, with 16 bases in the middle. The CDR3, as DNA: TGTGCCAGCAGCTCCCCCCCGAGGAGCGGCTCCTACGAGCAGTACTTC. This translates into CASSSPPRSGSYEQYF.

The V gene is TRBV5-1, the J gene TRBJ2-7; 8 bases map to TRBD1. The J segment lost 0 bases and the V segment lost 3 bases, leaving 2 bases of the junction unmatched. CDR3 length equals 14 residues. Germline V CDR1 and CDR2: SGHRS, YFSETQ. CDR3 DNA sequence: TGCGCCAGCAGCTGGACAGGGAGCTCCTACGAGCAGTACTTC. Translated: CASSWTGSSYEQYF.

The gene calls are TRBV7-9 and TRBJ1-5; D might be TRBD1 (5 bases). The V gene lost 3 bases and the J gene lost 4 bases, with 16 bases spanning the gap. Germline V gives CDR1 SEHNR, CDR2 FQNEAQ (reference sequence). There are 16 residues in the CDR3. As DNA, the CDR3 is TGTGCCAGCAGCTTGGGACCACACCCCCGTAATCAGCCCCAGCATTTT. The encoded protein is CASSLGPHPRNQPQHF. Looking up the rest from reference TRBV7-9 and TRBJ1-5 gives the full variable domain: DTGVSQNPRHKITKRGQNVTFRCDPISEHNRLYWYRQTLGQGPEFLTYFQNEAQLEKSRLLSDRFSAERPKGSFSTLEIQRTEQGDSAMYLCASSLGPHPRNQPQHFGDGTRLSIL.

This CDR3 reads CAKALADNEQFF. The CDR3 bases are TGTGCTAAAGCACTAGCTGACAATGAGCAGTTCTTC. The chain is built from TRBV21-1 and TRBJ2-1; TRBD2 is taken as the D call from the table, unchecked against the DNA. TRBV21-1 is a recognized pseudogene. The CDR3 length is 12 residues.